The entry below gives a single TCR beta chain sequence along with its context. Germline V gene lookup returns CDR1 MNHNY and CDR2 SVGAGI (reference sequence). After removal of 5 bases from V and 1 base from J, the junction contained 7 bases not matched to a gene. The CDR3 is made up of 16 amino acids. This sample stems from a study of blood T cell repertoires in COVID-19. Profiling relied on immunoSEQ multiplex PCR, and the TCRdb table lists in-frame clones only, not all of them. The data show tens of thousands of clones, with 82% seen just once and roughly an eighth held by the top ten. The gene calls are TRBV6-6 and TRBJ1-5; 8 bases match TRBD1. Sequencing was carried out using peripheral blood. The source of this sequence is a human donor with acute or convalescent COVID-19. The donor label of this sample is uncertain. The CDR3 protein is CASSRQGIGSNQPQHF. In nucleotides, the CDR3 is TGTGCCAGCAGTCGACAGGGGATAGGAAGCAATCAGCCCCAGCATTTT.